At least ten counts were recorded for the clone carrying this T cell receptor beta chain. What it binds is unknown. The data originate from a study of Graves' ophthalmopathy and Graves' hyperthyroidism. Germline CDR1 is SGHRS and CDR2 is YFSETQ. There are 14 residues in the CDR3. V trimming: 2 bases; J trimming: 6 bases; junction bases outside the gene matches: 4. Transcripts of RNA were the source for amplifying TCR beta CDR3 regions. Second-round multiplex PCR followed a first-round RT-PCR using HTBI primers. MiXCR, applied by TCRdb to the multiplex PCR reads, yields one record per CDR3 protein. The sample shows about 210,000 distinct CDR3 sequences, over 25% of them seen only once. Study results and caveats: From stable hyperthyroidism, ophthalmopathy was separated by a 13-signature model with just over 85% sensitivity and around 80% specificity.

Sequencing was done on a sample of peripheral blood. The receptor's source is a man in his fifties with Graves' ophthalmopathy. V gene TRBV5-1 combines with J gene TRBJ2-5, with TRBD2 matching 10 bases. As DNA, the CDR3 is TGCGCCAGCAGCTTTGCTAGCGGGAGAAAGACCCAGTACTTC. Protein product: CASSFASGRKTQYF.